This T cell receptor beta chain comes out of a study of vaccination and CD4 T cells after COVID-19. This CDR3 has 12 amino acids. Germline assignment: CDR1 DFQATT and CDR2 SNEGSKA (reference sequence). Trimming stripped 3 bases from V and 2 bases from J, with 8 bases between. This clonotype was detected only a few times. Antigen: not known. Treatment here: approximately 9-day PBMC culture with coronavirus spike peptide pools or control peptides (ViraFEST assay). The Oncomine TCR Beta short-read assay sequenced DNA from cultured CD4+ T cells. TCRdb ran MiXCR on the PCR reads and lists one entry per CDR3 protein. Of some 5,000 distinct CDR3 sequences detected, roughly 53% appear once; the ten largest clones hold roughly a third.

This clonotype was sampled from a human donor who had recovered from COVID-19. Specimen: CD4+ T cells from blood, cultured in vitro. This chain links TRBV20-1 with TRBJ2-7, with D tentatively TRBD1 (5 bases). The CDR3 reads CSASRTTYEQYF. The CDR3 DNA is TGCAGTGCTAGCAGGACAACCTACGAGCAGTACTTC.